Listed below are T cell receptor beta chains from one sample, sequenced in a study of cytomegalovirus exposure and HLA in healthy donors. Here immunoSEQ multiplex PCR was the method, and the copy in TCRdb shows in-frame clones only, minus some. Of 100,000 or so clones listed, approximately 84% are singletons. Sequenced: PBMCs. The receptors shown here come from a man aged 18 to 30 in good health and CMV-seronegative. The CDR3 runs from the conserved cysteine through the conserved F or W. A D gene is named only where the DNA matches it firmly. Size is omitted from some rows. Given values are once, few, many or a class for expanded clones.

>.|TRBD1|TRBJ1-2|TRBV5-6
CASSFKQGLGYTF
TGTGCCAGCAGCTTCAAACAGGGGCTTGGCTACACCTTC
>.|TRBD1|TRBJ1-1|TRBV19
CASRDLRGMNTEAFF
TGTGCCAGTAGGGATCTCAGGGGGATGAACACTGAAGCTTTCTTT
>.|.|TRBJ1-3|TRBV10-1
CASSPNSGNTIYF
TGCGCCAGCAGTCCTAACTCTGGAAACACCATATATTTT
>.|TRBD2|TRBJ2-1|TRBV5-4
CASSLTSGEQFF
TGTGCCAGCAGCCTGACTAGCGGCGAGCAGTTCTTC
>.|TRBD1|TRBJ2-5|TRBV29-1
CSVMGQTAQETQYF
TGCAGCGTAATGGGACAGACCGCGCAAGAGACCCAGTACTTC
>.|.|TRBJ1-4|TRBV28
CAITGSHNEKLFF
TGTGCCATCACAGGGTCCCATAATGAAAAACTGTTTTTT
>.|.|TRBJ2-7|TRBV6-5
CASSRAGYPYEQYF
TGTGCCAGCAGTCGAGCGGGCTACCCGTACGAGCAGTACTTC
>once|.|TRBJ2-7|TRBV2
CASSDGVTYEQYF
TGTGCCAGCAGTGACGGGGTAACCTACGAGCAGTACTTC
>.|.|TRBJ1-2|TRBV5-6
CASSLEGVGSGYTF
TGTGCCAGCAGCTTGGAGGGAGTGGGATCTGGCTACACCTTC
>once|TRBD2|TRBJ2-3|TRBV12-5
CASAPRTSGSTYTQYF
TGTGCTAGTGCCCCAAGGACTAGCGGGAGTACGTATACGCAGTATTTT